Below, 29 T cell receptor beta chains from the same sample are listed, as sequenced in a study of Ad26.COV2.S vaccination and SARS-CoV-2 variants. The data were produced by immunoSEQ multiplex PCR, yet TCRdb's version contains in-frame clones alone and is incomplete. The sample has 250,000 to 300,000 clones, more than 75% seen once. Treatment noted: some 20 received Ad26.COV2.S at low or high dose, single or two shots; 5 received placebo; per-sample allocation not given. Day 63 following the first vaccine or placebo injection was when the samples were taken. The input for sequencing was peripheral blood, taken in a trial of Ad26.COV2.S vaccine versus placebo. All receptors derive from a person aged 18-60 years who received the Ad26.COV2.S COVID-19 vaccine or a placebo.

The rearrangement links TRBV18 to TRBJ2-2; 8 bases agree with TRBD1. Germline V gene data show CDR1 as KGHSH and CDR2 as LQKENI. The CDR3 is 16 residues long. J gave up 4 bases and V 3 bases, and 7 bases lay outside the gene matches. CDR3 nucleotides: TGTGCCAGCTCACCCATAGGACAGGGTTGCACCGGGGAGCTGTTTTTT. Its protein product is CASSPIGQGCTGELFF.

V gene TRBV28 combines with J gene TRBJ2-3; D gene unclear. V was shortened by 4 bases and J by 3 bases, with 5 bases between the two germline ends. The CDR3 length is 12 residues. CDR1 and CDR2 (germline): MDHEN, SYDVKM. For the CDR3, the DNA is TGTGCCAGCAGTTCAATAACAGATACGCAGTATTTT. Protein: CASSSITDTQYF.

The genes are TRBV7-2 and TRBJ1-1; TRBD1 aligns across 8 bases. Per germline, CDR1 SGHTA and CDR2 FQGNSA. This CDR3 contains 17 residues. V was pared by 2 bases and J by 1 base, with 9 bases of the junction left unmatched. CDR3: CASSLRGTGVQNTEAFF. DNA of the CDR3: TGTGCCAGCAGCTTAAGAGGGACAGGTGTCCAGAACACTGAAGCTTTCTTT. The full variable domain, in which reference TRBV7-2 and TRBJ1-1 provide the parts outside the CDR3, is GAGVSQSPSNKVTEKGKDVELRCDPISGHTALYWYRQSLGQGLEFLIYFQGNSAPDKSGLPSDRFSAERTGGSVSTLTIQRTQQEDSAVYLCASSLRGTGVQNTEAFFGQGTRLTVV.

The chain carries TRBV30 and TRBJ1-1, with 7 bases aligning to TRBD1. V was clipped by 7 bases and J by 1 base; unmatched bases: 12. The V gene's germline CDR1 is GTSNPN and CDR2 SVGIG (reference sequence). This CDR3 has 15 residues. Here the CDR3 DNA reads TGTGCCTTTTTCAAGACAGGGTACGGGAACACTGAAGCTTTCTTT. Protein sequence: CAFFKTGYGNTEAFF.

This sequence joins TRBV7-6 and TRBJ2-3; no clear D. The CDR3 is 15 amino acids. Germline V gene data show CDR1 as SGHVS and CDR2 as FNYEAQ. Trimming left V 1 base short and J 0 bases short, with 8 bases between. CDR3 bases: TGTGCCAGCAGCTTAGGACCCGCCAGCACAGATACGCAGTATTTT. It codes for CASSLGPASTDTQYF. Supplemented by reference TRBV7-6 and TRBJ2-3, the full variable domain reads GAGVSQSPRYKVTKRGQDVALRCDPISGHVSLYWYRQALGQGPEFLTYFNYEAQQDKSGLPNDRFSAERPEGSISTLTIQRTEQRDSAMYRCASSLGPASTDTQYFGPGTRLTVL.

The chain couples TRBV6-4 to TRBJ2-3; D is unclear. Germline V gene sequence: CDR1 MRHNA, CDR2 SNTAGT. V was shortened by 5 bases and J by 2 bases, with 17 bases between the two germline ends. This CDR3 has 16 amino acids. CDR3 sequence reads: CASSQLPLPNTDTQYF. The CDR3 nucleotides read TGTGCCAGCAGTCAACTACCCCTACCTAACACAGATACGCAGTATTTT.

V and J are TRBV6-6 and TRBJ1-5, with D possibly being TRBD1 (5 bases). Looked up from germline, CDR1 is MNHNY and CDR2 is SVGAGI (reference sequence). V was shortened by 4 bases and J by 7 bases, with 8 bases between the two germline ends. This CDR3 contains 12 residues. The CDR3, as DNA: TGTGCCAGCAGTTCAGGGAAACAGCCCCAGCATTTT. Protein product: CASSSGKQPQHF.

This chain connects TRBV6-1 to TRBJ2-3; D may match TRBD1 or TRBD2 (5 bases each). The germline CDR1 and CDR2 sequences are MNHNS and SASEGT. Trimming left V 3 bases short and J 3 bases short, with 19 bases between. The CDR3 spans 17 residues. Here the CDR3 DNA reads TGTGCCAGCAGTGAGTCCCCCGGGACCTGGGGTACAGATACGCAGTATTTT. It is translated as CASSESPGTWGTDTQYF.

V usage is TRBV2 and J usage is TRBJ2-3; possibly TRBD2 for D (5 bases). This CDR3 comprises 12 residues. Per the germline V gene, CDR1 is SNHLY and CDR2 is FYNNEI. V lost 6 bases to trimming and J lost 6 bases, with 10 bases between them. The CDR3 DNA reads TGTGCCAGCAGGAGCGGCCCGGATACGCAGTATTTT. This translates into CASRSGPDTQYF.

In its sample, this clone was seen a few times. The gene calls are TRBV20-1 and TRBJ2-3; the D is unclear. Per the germline V gene, CDR1 is DFQATT and CDR2 is SNEGSKA (reference sequence). Trimming took 3 bases from V and 5 from J, leaving 9 bases between them. The length of the CDR3 is 12 residues. CDR3 loop: CSASSRGDTQYF. The CDR3 bases are TGCAGTGCTAGTTCTCGTGGAGATACGCAGTATTTT.

The rearrangement joins TRBV21-1 to TRBJ2-7. TRBV21-1 represents a pseudogene. This CDR3 contains 12 residues. CDR3 nucleotides: TGTGCCAGCAGCAAAGGTGGGGGCGAGCAGTACTTC. This sequence encodes CASSKGGGEQYF.

In DNA, the CDR3 is TGTGCCAGCTCACCTCCGGGACAGGGAGGCTATGGCTACACCTTC. It specifies CASSPPGQGGYGYTF. This chain joins TRBV18 and TRBJ1-2, with 9 bases matching TRBD1. CDR1 is KGHSH, CDR2 LQKENI, per germline. CDR3 length equals 15 residues. J was trimmed by 4 bases and V by 3 bases; bases with no gene match: 6. Full variable domain (outside the CDR3, taken from reference TRBV18 and TRBJ1-2): NAGVMQNPRHLVRRRGQEARLRCSPMKGHSHVYWYRQLPEEGLKFMVYLQKENIIDESGMPKERFSAEFPKEGPSILRIQQVVRGDSAAYFCASSPPGQGGYGYTFGSGTRLTVV.

This chain joins TRBV5-5 and TRBJ2-3, with D tentatively TRBD1 (6 bases). This CDR3 spans 17 amino acids. Germline assignment: CDR1 SGHKS and CDR2 YYEKEE (reference sequence). V dropped 0 bases and J dropped 3 bases, with 17 bases sitting between them. The CDR3 DNA sequence: TGTGCCAGCAGCTTGGGGATGGGGGCAGGGAGTACAGATACGCAGTATTTT. The encoded protein is CASSLGMGAGSTDTQYF.

The rearrangement uses TRBV5-1 and TRBJ2-1, with D possibly being TRBD2 (5 bases). This CDR3 comprises 15 residues. The V end was cut by 0 bases, the J end by 2 bases, with 9 bases between. Germline CDR1 is SGHRS and CDR2 is YFSETQ. The CDR3 loop reads CASSLDGNAYNEQFF. CDR3 bases: TGCGCCAGCAGCTTGGACGGGAACGCCTACAATGAGCAGTTCTTC.

The chain uses TRBV4-3 and TRBJ2-5; unclear D gene. Per the germline V gene, CDR1 is LGHNA and CDR2 is YSLEER. This CDR3 has 16 residues. Deletions cut 0 bases from V and 0 bases from J, with 11 bases between. The DNA for the CDR3 is TGCGCCAGCAGCCAAGATAGGGCAAGGTACCAAGAGACCCAGTACTTC. It specifies CASSQDRARYQETQYF.

V and J are TRBV19 and TRBJ1-2, with D unresolved. CDR3 length: 14 residues. V was shortened by 3 bases and J by 1 base, with 9 bases between the two germline ends. Germline values: CDR1 LNHDA, CDR2 SQIVND (reference sequence). This CDR3 reads CASSMIANNYGYTF. The CDR3 coding sequence is TGTGCCAGTAGTATGATAGCTAATAACTATGGCTACACCTTC.

The rearrangement links TRBV18 to TRBJ2-1; TRBD2 agrees at 11 bases. Germline V gene data show CDR1 as KGHSH and CDR2 as LQKENI. Trimming cost V 7 bases and J 5 bases; bases outside gene matches: 7. This CDR3 has 15 amino acids. The DNA for the CDR3 is TGTGCCAGCTTACCGGGACTAGCGGCGAACAATGAGCAGTTCTTC. Translating it yields CASLPGLAANNEQFF.

V is TRBV29-1 and J is TRBJ1-2, with D possibly TRBD1 on 5 matching bases. Trimming shortened V by 5 bases and J by 8 bases, and 15 bases separated the two germline ends. Germline V gene sequence: CDR1 SQVTM, CDR2 ANQGSEA. This CDR3 has 12 residues. The CDR3 loop reads CSVHMGPVGYTF. In nucleotides, the CDR3 is TGCAGCGTTCACATGGGGCCGGTAGGCTACACCTTC. Drawing the rest from reference TRBV29-1 and TRBJ1-2, the complete variable domain is SAVISQKPSRDICQRGTSLTIQCQVDSQVTMMFWYRQQPGQSLTLIATANQGSEATYESGFVIDKFPISRPNLTFSTLTVSNMSPEDSSIYLCSVHMGPVGYTFGSGTRLTVV.

This chain joins TRBV9 and TRBJ2-2; D might be TRBD1 (6 bases). Germline loops: CDR1 SGDLS, CDR2 YYNGEE. This CDR3 is 15 amino acids long. V lost 4 bases and J 2 bases, leaving 12 bases between the germline ends. DNA for the CDR3: TGTGCCAGCAGCACGAAGGGACAAAACACCGGGGAGCTGTTTTTT. Translated, it gives CASSTKGQNTGELFF.

This rearrangement joins TRBV3-1 (or the pseudogene TRBV3-2) to TRBJ1-4; D uncertain. Trimming pared 1 base from V and 4 bases from J, leaving 13 bases between. Germline CDR1 and CDR2: LGHDT and YNNKEL (reference sequence). The CDR3 contains 16 residues. The CDR3 DNA follows: TGTGCCAGCAGCCAAGGATGGGGAAGGGATAATGAAAAACTGTTTTTT. As protein: CASSQGWGRDNEKLFF.

V and J are TRBV19 and TRBJ2-6; 7 nucleotides match TRBD1. V shed 2 bases, J shed 0 bases, and the junction held 13 bases outside the gene matches. The V gene's germline CDR1 is LNHDA and CDR2 SQIVND (reference sequence). This CDR3 is 20 amino acids long. The CDR3 here is CASSIRGEGGDSSGANVLTF. The CDR3 DNA reads as TGTGCCAGTAGTATAAGAGGTGAAGGGGGCGATAGCTCTGGGGCCAACGTCCTGACTTTC.

The rearrangement uses TRBV2 and TRBJ1-4, with D uncertain. The CDR3 has 13 residues. The germline V gene encodes CDR1 SNHLY and CDR2 FYNNEI. V was trimmed by 7 bases and J by 8 bases, leaving 14 bases between them. The CDR3 protein is CASNYTPREKLFF. The CDR3 DNA reads as TGTGCCAGCAACTACACACCAAGAGAAAAACTGTTTTTT.

The chain is built from TRBV19 and TRBJ1-1; D gene uncertain. The CDR3 is 13 amino acids. Germline lookup yields CDR1 LNHDA and CDR2 SQIVND (reference sequence). Trimming took off 5 bases at V and 0 bases at J, with 7 bases between the two ends. The CDR3 is CASSLTMNTEAFF. CDR3 in DNA: TGTGCCAGTAGTTTGACCATGAACACTGAAGCTTTCTTT.

This rearrangement joins TRBV2 to TRBJ2-1; D not resolved. The CDR3 runs to 12 residues. V shed 6 bases and J shed 9 bases, with 12 bases lying between them. CDR1 and CDR2 (germline): SNHLY, FYNNEI. This chain's CDR3 is CASSKNGPEQFF. The DNA of the CDR3 is TGTGCCAGCAGCAAAAACGGGCCTGAGCAGTTCTTC.

This chain joins TRBV6-5 and TRBJ1-2; D is perhaps TRBD1 (5 bases). V was trimmed by 0 bases and J by 2 bases, leaving 10 bases between them. CDR1 and CDR2 from the germline V gene are MNHEY and SVGAGI. The CDR3 runs 15 residues. The CDR3 region has the DNA TGTGCCAGCAGTTACTCCCTAGCAGGGAACTATGGCTACACCTTC. This codes for CASSYSLAGNYGYTF.

This chain joins TRBV30 and TRBJ2-7; either TRBD1 or TRBD2 may supply D (5 bases each). The germline V gene encodes CDR1 GTSNPN and CDR2 SVGIG (reference sequence). Trimming pared 0 bases from V and 7 bases from J, leaving 10 bases between. CDR3 length: 12 residues. The chain's CDR3 is CAWSVGAREQYF. In nucleotides, the CDR3 is TGTGCCTGGAGTGTCGGGGCCCGGGAGCAGTACTTC.

The J gene is TRBJ2-1, the V gene TRBV7-2; the D call may be TRBD1 or TRBD2 (6 bases each). This CDR3 region has 17 residues. Germline V lookup: CDR1 SGHTA, CDR2 FQGNSA. The V and J ends lost 7 bases and 0 bases respectively, with 19 bases between them. CDR3 DNA: TGTGCCAGCAACCCCCTGGGGGGCCGGAGCTCCTACAATGAGCAGTTCTTC. Protein: CASNPLGGRSSYNEQFF.

The CDR3 DNA reads as TGTGCCAGCAGCGCCAAGGACAGGGCCTATGGCTACACCTTC. Its protein product is CASSAKDRAYGYTF. The V call is TRBV11-2, the J call TRBJ1-2, with TRBD1 identical over 8 bases. Germline CDR1 and CDR2: SGHAT and FQNNGV. The CDR3 consists of 14 residues. Unmatched junction bases numbered 6, after V lost 5 bases and J lost 4 bases.

The chain has TRBV7-9 and TRBJ1-5, with TRBD1 as a possible D gene (6 bases). Germline V gene lookup returns CDR1 SEHNR and CDR2 FQNEAQ (reference sequence). The CDR3 is 14 residues long. Deletions cut 1 base from V and 5 bases from J, with 9 bases between. DNA of the CDR3: TGTGCCAGCAGCTTAGGCGGGGGCCATCAGCCCCAGCATTTT. It is translated as CASSLGGGHQPQHF.